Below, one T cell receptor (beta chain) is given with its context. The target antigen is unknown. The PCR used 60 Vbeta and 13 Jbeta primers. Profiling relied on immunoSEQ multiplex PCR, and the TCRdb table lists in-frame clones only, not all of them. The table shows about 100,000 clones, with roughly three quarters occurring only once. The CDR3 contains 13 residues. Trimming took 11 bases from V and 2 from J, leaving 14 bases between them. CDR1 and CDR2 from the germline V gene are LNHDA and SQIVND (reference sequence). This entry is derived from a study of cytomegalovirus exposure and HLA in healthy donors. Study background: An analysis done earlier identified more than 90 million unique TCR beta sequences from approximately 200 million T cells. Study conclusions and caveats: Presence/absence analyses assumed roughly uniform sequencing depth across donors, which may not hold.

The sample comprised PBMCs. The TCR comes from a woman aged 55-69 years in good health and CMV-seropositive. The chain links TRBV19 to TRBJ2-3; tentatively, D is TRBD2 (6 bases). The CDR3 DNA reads TGTGCCGCGGGACCGAGAAACACAGATACGCAGTATTTT. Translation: CAAGPRNTDTQYF.